Shown below are 4 T cell receptor beta chains from a single sample sequenced in a study of beta chain features in type 1 diabetes. Points from the study as a whole: Moderate yet significant TCRB CDR3 shortening was seen in Type 1 diabetes patients in all four CD4+ subsets.

Expressed TCRB transcripts were sequenced because the isolated RNA had all been reverse transcribed beforehand. Assay: immunoSEQ multiplex PCR; the TCRdb copy retains only in-frame clones and omits some. The sample has about 53,000 clones; about 64% are singletons. No antigens are known for them. The material sequenced was stem cell memory CD4+ T cells from blood. The receptors derive from a woman in her twenties or thirties with type 1 diabetes.

The chain links TRBV5-6 to TRBJ2-1; TRBD2 aligns across 9 bases. This CDR3 is 15 amino acids long. Germline CDR1 SGHDT, CDR2 YYEEEE. With V trimmed by 0 bases and J by 4 bases, 2 bases remained unmatched. CDR3 nucleotide sequence: TGTGCCAGCAGCTTGGACCTAGCGGGATACAATGAGCAGTTCTTC. Its translation: CASSLDLAGYNEQFF.

This clone has only a few counts. This sequence joins TRBV29-1 and TRBJ1-5, with a tentative D call TRBD1 (5 bases). The V end lost 3 bases, the J end lost 4 bases, and 16 bases lay between the germline ends. The CDR3 extends over 15 amino acids. Germline V lookup: CDR1 SQVTM, CDR2 ANQGSEA. The CDR3 reads CSVEQGLSSNQPQHF. CDR3 in DNA: TGCAGCGTTGAGCAGGGCCTATCCTCTAATCAGCCCCAGCATTTT.

The genes are TRBV9 and TRBJ1-1, with D unclear. The V gene's germline CDR1 is SGDLS and CDR2 YYNGEE. Trimming shortened V by 2 bases and J by 5 bases, and 13 bases separated the two germline ends. This CDR3 spans 14 amino acids. In DNA, the CDR3 is TGTGCCAGCAGCGTTGAGGGCACGCAAACTGAAGCTTTCTTT. It encodes CASSVEGTQTEAFF.

The J gene is TRBJ2-5, the V gene TRBV4-2; no definite D call. The DNA end is more similar to TRBJ2-7, so the J call may be wrong. The germline CDR1 and CDR2 sequences are LGHNA and YNFKEQ. The CDR3 covers 17 residues. CDR3 DNA: TGTGCCAGCAGCCAAGATCGGAGAGGCCAGTCCTCCTACGAGCAGTACTTC. This sequence encodes CASSQDRRGQSSYEQYF.